The clone carrying this T cell receptor beta chain was seen only once. Antigen: not known. TCRdb's copy holds only in-frame clones and misses some; the assay was immunoSEQ multiplex PCR. The sample consists of fewer than 120,000 clones, over 85% of them appearing once. This entry comes from a study of T cell responses to AZD1222 COVID-19 vaccine. Study results and caveats: In a largely white British group with more females than males, clonal diversity was possibly underestimated. Compared with day 0, the breadth and depth of the Spike-specific TCR repertoire rose significantly after two doses of AZD1222. Nearly half of spike-specific TCRs reportedly target unmutated variant regions.

Germline-derived CDR1 and CDR2 are GTSNPN and SVGIG (reference sequence). With 5 bases removed from V and 6 bases from J, the gap between germline ends came to 15 bases. There are 13 residues in the CDR3. The receptor was derived from an adult who received the AZD1222 COVID-19 vaccine. Sequences were derived from peripheral blood, sampled 28 days after the second AZD1222 dose. The V and J genes are TRBV30 and TRBJ2-3; tentatively, D is TRBD1 (6 bases). CDR3 protein: CAWEGGGGDTQYF. Here the CDR3 DNA reads TGTGCCTGGGAAGGGGGTGGCGGGGATACGCAGTATTTT.